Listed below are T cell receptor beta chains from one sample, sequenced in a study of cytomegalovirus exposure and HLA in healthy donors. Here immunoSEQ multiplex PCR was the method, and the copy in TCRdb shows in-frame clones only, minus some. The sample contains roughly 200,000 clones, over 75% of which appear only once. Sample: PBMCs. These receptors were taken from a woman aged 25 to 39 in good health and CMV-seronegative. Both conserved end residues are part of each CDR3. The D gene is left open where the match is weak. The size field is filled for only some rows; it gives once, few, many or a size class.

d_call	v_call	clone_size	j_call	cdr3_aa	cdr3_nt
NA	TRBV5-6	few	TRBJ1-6	CASSLFDGGISPLHF	TGTGCCAGCAGCTTGTTTGACGGAGGCATTTCACCCCTCCACTTT
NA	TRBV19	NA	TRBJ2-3	CASSIGRADTQYF	TGTGCCAGTAGTATAGGCAGGGCAGATACGCAGTATTTT
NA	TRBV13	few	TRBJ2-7	CASSLRGYEQYF	TGTGCCAGCAGCCTCCGAGGGTACGAGCAGTACTTC
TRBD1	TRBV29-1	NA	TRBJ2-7	CSVLGGQGYEQYF	TGCAGCGTTCTCGGAGGACAGGGGTACGAGCAGTACTTC
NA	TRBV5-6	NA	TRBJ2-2	CASSPRQASNTGELFF	TGTGCCAGCAGCCCCCGGCAGGCGTCGAACACCGGGGAGCTGTTTTTT
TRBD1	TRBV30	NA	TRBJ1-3	CACTGGLNTIYF	TGTGCCTGTACAGGGGGTCTAAACACCATATATTTT
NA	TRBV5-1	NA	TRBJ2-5	CASTPGVQETQYF	TGCGCCAGCACACCAGGGGTCCAAGAGACCCAGTACTTC
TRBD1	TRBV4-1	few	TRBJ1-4	CASSHLDRGNEKLFF	TGCGCCAGCAGCCACCTAGACAGGGGAAATGAAAAACTGTTTTTT
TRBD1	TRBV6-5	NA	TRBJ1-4	CASSYSMGQGKLFF	TGTGCCAGCAGTTACTCGATGGGACAGGGAAAACTGTTTTTT
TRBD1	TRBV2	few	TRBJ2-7	CASTEQGVFYEQYF	TGTGCCAGCACGGAACAGGGGGTTTTCTACGAGCAGTACTTC
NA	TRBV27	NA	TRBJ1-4	CASSFLGRRVGEKLFF	TGTGCCAGCAGTTTTCTAGGGAGACGAGTAGGTGAAAAACTGTTTTTT
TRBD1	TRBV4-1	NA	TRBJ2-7	CASSQGQGFYEQYF	TGCGCCAGCAGCCAAGGACAGGGATTCTACGAGCAGTACTTC
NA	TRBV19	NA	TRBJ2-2	CASSVTAFSGSGELFF	TGTGCCAGTAGTGTGACAGCCTTTAGCGGCTCCGGGGAGCTGTTTTTT
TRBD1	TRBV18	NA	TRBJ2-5	CASSPTGVWETQYF	TGTGCCAGCTCACCGACAGGGGTATGGGAGACCCAGTACTTC
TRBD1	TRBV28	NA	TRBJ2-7	CASSFRQGTYEQYF	TGTGCCAGCAGTTTTAGACAGGGTACCTACGAGCAGTACTTC
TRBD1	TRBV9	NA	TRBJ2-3	CASSGAGTGVGDTQYF	TGTGCCAGCAGCGGCGCCGGGACAGGGGTGGGAGATACGCAGTATTTT